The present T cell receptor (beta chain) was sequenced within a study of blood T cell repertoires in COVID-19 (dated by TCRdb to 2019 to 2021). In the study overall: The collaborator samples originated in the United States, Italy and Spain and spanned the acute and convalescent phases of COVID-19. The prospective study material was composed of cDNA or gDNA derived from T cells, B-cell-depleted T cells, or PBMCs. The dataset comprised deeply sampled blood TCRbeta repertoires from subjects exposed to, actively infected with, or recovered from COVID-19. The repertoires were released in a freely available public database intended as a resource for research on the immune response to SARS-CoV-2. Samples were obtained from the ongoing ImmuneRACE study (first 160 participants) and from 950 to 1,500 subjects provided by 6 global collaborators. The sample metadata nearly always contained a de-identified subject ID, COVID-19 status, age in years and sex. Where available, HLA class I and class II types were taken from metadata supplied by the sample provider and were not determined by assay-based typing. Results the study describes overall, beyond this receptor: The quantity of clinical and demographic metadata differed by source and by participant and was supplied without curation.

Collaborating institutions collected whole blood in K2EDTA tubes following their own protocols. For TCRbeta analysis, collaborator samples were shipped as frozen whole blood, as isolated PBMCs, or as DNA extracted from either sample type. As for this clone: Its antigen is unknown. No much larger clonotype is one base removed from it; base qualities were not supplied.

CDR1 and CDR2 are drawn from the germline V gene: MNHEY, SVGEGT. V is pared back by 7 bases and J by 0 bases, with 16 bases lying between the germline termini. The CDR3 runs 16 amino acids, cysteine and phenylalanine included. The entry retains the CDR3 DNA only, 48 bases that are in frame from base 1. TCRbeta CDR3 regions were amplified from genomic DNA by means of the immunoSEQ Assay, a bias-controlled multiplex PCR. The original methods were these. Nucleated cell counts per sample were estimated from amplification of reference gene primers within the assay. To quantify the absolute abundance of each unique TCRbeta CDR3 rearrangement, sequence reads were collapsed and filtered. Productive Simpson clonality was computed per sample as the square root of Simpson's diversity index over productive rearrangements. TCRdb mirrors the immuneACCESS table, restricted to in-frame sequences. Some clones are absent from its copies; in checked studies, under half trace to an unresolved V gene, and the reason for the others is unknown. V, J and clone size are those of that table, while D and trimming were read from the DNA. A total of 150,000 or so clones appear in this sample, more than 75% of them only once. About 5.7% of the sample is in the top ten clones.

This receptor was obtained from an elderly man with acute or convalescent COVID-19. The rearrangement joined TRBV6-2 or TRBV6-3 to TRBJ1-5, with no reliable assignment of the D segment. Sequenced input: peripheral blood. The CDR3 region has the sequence CASTPLGGTSNQPQHF. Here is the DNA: TGTGCCAGCACCCCTTTAGGAGGAACTAGCAATCAGCCCCAGCATTTT.